A selection of T cell receptor beta chains follows, all from one sample in a study of T cell responses to AZD1222 COVID-19 vaccine. Repertoires were generated with immunoSEQ multiplex PCR, while TCRdb's copy carries only in-frame clones and drops some. The sample shows roughly 120,000 clones, about 91% of them seen only once. Sequencing used peripheral blood, obtained on day 0 of AZD1222 vaccination. Every receptor here comes from an adult in good health. Each CDR3 is given with its conserved first and last residue. A D gene is named only where the DNA matches it firmly. The size field is filled for only some rows; it gives once, few, many or a size class.

>TRBJ1-2|TRBD1|TRBV28|NA
CASRRDRGHGYGYTF
TGTGCCAGCAGACGGGACAGGGGACATGGGTATGGCTACACCTTC
>TRBJ2-7|TRBD1|TRBV28|NA
CASSPGQGREQYF
TGTGCCAGCAGTCCGGGACAGGGACGCGAGCAGTACTTC
>TRBJ2-7|NA|TRBV10-3|NA
CAISESSQGGNEQYF
TGTGCCATCAGTGAGTCGTCGCAGGGTGGGAACGAGCAGTACTTC
>TRBJ2-7|TRBD1|TRBV7-9|NA
CASSFTGANYEQYF
TGTGCCAGCAGCTTCACAGGGGCGAACTACGAGCAGTACTTC
>TRBJ2-3|TRBD2|TRBV9|once
CASSVDGLAGATDTQYF
TGTGCCAGCAGCGTAGACGGTCTAGCGGGAGCCACAGATACGCAGTATTTT
>TRBJ1-2|NA|TRBV7-8|once
CASSLALGPGYTF
TGTGCCAGCAGCTTAGCCCTTGGACCCGGCTACACCTTC
>TRBJ1-1|TRBD1|TRBV25-1|NA
CASSARQGANTEAFF
TGTGCCAGCAGTGCGAGACAGGGGGCGAACACTGAAGCTTTCTTT
>TRBJ2-5|NA|TRBV15|NA
CATSRDRGVETQYF
TGTGCCACCAGCAGAGATCGGGGAGTAGAGACCCAGTACTTC
>TRBJ1-5|TRBD1|TRBV19|NA
CASQARGAGQPQHF
TGTGCCAGTCAGGCCAGGGGGGCAGGCCAGCCCCAGCATTTT
>TRBJ1-5|NA|TRBV7-6|few
CASSLGGHNQPQHF
TGTGCCAGCAGCTTAGGGGGGCACAATCAGCCCCAGCATTTT
>TRBJ2-5|NA|TRBV19|NA
CASSSGRVRETQYF
TGTGCCAGTAGTTCCGGCAGAGTTAGAGAGACCCAGTACTTC
>TRBJ1-2|NA|TRBV7-2|NA
CASSFAGSGYTF
TGTGCCAGCAGCTTTGCAGGGAGCGGCTACACCTTC
>TRBJ2-7|NA|TRBV3-1/TRBV3-2|NA
CASSQERGRTYEQYF
TGTGCCAGCAGCCAAGAAAGGGGACGGACCTACGAGCAGTACTTC
>TRBJ2-7|NA|TRBV5-6|NA
CASSLLGGDPTYEQYF
TGTGCCAGCAGCTTATTAGGGGGGGACCCAACATACGAGCAGTACTTC
>TRBJ1-6|NA|TRBV5-1|NA
CASSPYDRTEDSPLHF
TGCGCCAGCAGCCCCTACGACAGAACCGAGGATTCACCCCTCCACTTT
>TRBJ1-3|NA|TRBV6-5|NA
CASSYLASSGNTIYF
TGTGCCAGCAGTTACTTAGCCTCCTCTGGAAACACCATATATTTT
>TRBJ2-7|TRBD1|TRBV28|NA
CASSYRDRFAGEQYF
TGTGCCAGCAGTTACCGGGACAGGTTTGCGGGCGAGCAGTACTTC
>TRBJ1-1|NA|TRBV7-9|NA
CASSAQGTEAFF
TGTGCCAGCAGCGCCCAGGGGACTGAAGCTTTCTTT
>TRBJ1-5|NA|TRBV7-9|NA
CASSLTDSNQPQHF
TGTGCCAGCAGCTTAACCGATAGCAATCAGCCCCAGCATTTT
>TRBJ2-2|NA|TRBV27|NA
CASSPNQGAWVTGELFF
TGTGCCAGCAGTCCAAACCAAGGGGCGTGGGTCACCGGGGAGCTGTTTTTT
>TRBJ2-1|NA|TRBV29-1|once
CSVDVQSPSTLQFF
TGCAGCGTTGACGTGCAGTCCCCCAGCACTCTGCAGTTCTTC
>TRBJ1-5|NA|TRBV7-3|few
CASSPDTNQPQHF
TGTGCCAGCAGCCCGGACACCAATCAGCCCCAGCATTTT
>TRBJ1-5|NA|TRBV28|NA
CASSLSRILPPYSNQPQHF
TGTGCCAGCAGTTTATCCCGGATCCTACCCCCTTATAGCAATCAGCCCCAGCATTTT
>TRBJ1-2|NA|TRBV18|NA
CASSPPNGRDGYTF
TGTGCCAGCTCACCACCGAACGGGAGGGATGGCTACACCTTC
>TRBJ2-5|TRBD2|TRBV9|once
CASSVAISGLETQYF
TGTGCCAGCAGCGTAGCTATTAGCGGGCTAGAGACCCAGTACTTC
>TRBJ2-6|NA|TRBV13|NA
CASSLPGRSGANVLTF
TGTGCCAGCAGCTTACCGGGCCGCTCTGGGGCCAACGTCCTGACTTTC